The 10 T cell receptor beta chains reported below all come from one sample, sequenced in a study of OX40 agonist ivuxolimab in advanced cancers. Profiled with immunoSEQ multiplex PCR; TCRdb holds only in-frame clones, not every one. The table has some 76,000 clones, 84% seen once. The sequences come from CD4+ or CD8+ T cells sorted from blood, collected in a trial of the OX40 agonist ivuxolimab. The receptors come from an adult with an advanced solid tumor such as melanoma, head and neck, liver or kidney cancer.

The chain links TRBV2 to TRBJ2-1; TRBD2 is a possible D gene (6 bases). Per the germline V gene, CDR1 is SNHLY and CDR2 is FYNNEI. The V gene lost 4 bases and the J gene lost 0 bases, with 10 bases spanning the gap. This CDR3 region has 15 residues. CDR3 sequence reads: CASSVGGSSYNEQFF. The CDR3 DNA sequence: TGTGCCAGCAGTGTCGGGGGTAGCTCCTACAATGAGCAGTTCTTC.

The rearrangement uses TRBV19 and TRBJ1-2; 9 positions agree with TRBD1. The V gene's germline CDR1 is LNHDA and CDR2 SQIVND (reference sequence). Trimming removed 2 bases from V and 6 bases from J; junction bases left unmatched: 10. This CDR3 contains 16 residues. In DNA form, the CDR3 reads TGTGCCAGTAGTATACCCATACAGGGGGCAGAAAATGGCTACACCTTC. It yields the protein CASSIPIQGAENGYTF.

CDR3: CASSMYQGYDGYTF. DNA of the CDR3: TGTGCCAGTAGTATGTATCAGGGATACGACGGCTACACCTTC. The genes are TRBV19 and TRBJ1-2, with D possibly being TRBD1 (5 bases). This CDR3 has 14 residues. The germline CDR1 and CDR2 sequences are LNHDA and SQIVND (reference sequence). V shed 3 bases and J shed 8 bases, with 16 bases lying between them.

Only one count was recorded for this clone. The J gene is TRBJ2-6, the V gene TRBV6-5, with D possibly being TRBD2 (5 bases). V was clipped by 0 bases and J by 3 bases, with 9 bases between them. This CDR3 has 16 amino acids. Germline V lookup: CDR1 MNHEY, CDR2 SVGAGI. The CDR3 is CASSYSRASGANVLTF. The DNA of the CDR3 is TGTGCCAGCAGTTACTCGAGGGCTAGTGGGGCCAACGTCCTGACTTTC.

V gene TRBV27 combines with J gene TRBJ1-5; 7 bases are a match to TRBD1. Trimming removed 2 bases from V and 2 bases from J; junction bases left unmatched: 3. The CDR3 has 15 residues. Germline V CDR1 and CDR2: MNHEY, SMNVEV (reference sequence). CDR3 coding DNA: TGTGCCAGCAGTTTAGGAGGGGGCGGCAATCAGCCCCAGCATTTT. Protein product: CASSLGGGGNQPQHF.

The chain carries TRBV6-5 and TRBJ1-5, with unresolved D. CDR3 size: 13 residues. Germline loops: CDR1 MNHEY, CDR2 SVGAGI. Trimming removed 2 bases at V and 4 bases at J, with 6 bases between. The CDR3 sequence is CASSYDENQPQHF. The CDR3 DNA is TGTGCCAGCAGTTACGACGAAAATCAGCCCCAGCATTTT.

The chain has TRBV5-4 and TRBJ1-1; 7 bases match TRBD1. The CDR3 has 13 amino acids. The J segment lost 0 bases and the V segment lost 4 bases, leaving 0 bases of the junction unmatched. Germline V gene lookup returns CDR1 SGHNT and CDR2 YYREEE (reference sequence). The CDR3, as DNA: TGTGCCAGCAGCGACAGGGTGAACACTGAAGCTTTCTTT. Translating gives CASSDRVNTEAFF.

The chain joins TRBV7-2 to TRBJ2-1, with D possibly called TRBD1 or TRBD2 (5 bases each). Germline CDR1 and CDR2: SGHTA and FQGNSA. V lost 6 bases to trimming and J lost 2 bases, with 11 bases between them. CDR3 length: 14 residues. CDR3 in amino acids: CASSSRDPYNEQFF. The CDR3 nucleotides are TGTGCCAGCAGTTCTCGGGACCCCTACAATGAGCAGTTCTTC.

The chain is built from TRBV6-5 and TRBJ2-7; 7 nucleotides line up with TRBD2. Per the germline V gene, CDR1 is MNHEY and CDR2 is SVGAGI. The V and J ends lost 6 bases and 6 bases, in that order; junction bases with no gene match: 11. The CDR3 is 14 residues long. DNA for the CDR3: TGTGCCAGCAGGGCAGTGGGAGGGCCCATCGAGCAGTACTTC. Protein: CASRAVGGPIEQYF.

Comment on this clone: In the same sample, other DNA sequences code for this CDR3. The V gene is TRBV9, the J gene TRBJ2-5; perhaps TRBD2 as D (5 bases). CDR1 SGDLS and CDR2 YYNGEE come from the germline V gene. Trimming cost V 4 bases and J 2 bases, with 6 bases left between them. The CDR3 contains 12 residues. The CDR3, as DNA: TGTGCCAGCAGCTCGGGGCAAGAGACCCAGTACTTC. Protein sequence: CASSSGQETQYF.